Below, one TCR beta chain is given with its context. Its specificity is not known. A much bigger clone sits one base away, suggesting this may be a read error. Other DNA sequences in this specimen translate into the identical CDR3. Germline V lookup: CDR1 SGHNT, CDR2 YYREEE (reference sequence). This CDR3 has 15 residues. The data were taken from a study of metastatic and nonmetastatic thyroid tumors. Study context: The study looked at repertoires side by side in blood and in tumor or nodule tissue from malignant and benign thyroid patients. Study conclusions and caveats: Compared with benign nodules, malignant thyroid tumors were reported to have significantly higher TCR beta diversity in both blood and tumor.

Not a single patient had been given any form of treatment at any point before undergoing thyroid surgery. Authors' methods: Variation in CDR3 across clinicopathological groups served as the basis for constructing a distant-metastasis classifier in papillary thyroid cancer. TCRdb re-called the PCR reads with MiXCR. It is TCRdb's table, rather than the study itself, that gives the V and J calls and clone size. Of about 92,000 clones detected, 15% appear once; the ten largest clones hold 3.6%. Sequencing used blood. The chain combines TRBV5-4 with TRBJ1-2; D remains ambiguous. This sequence was found in a female donor with papillary thyroid cancer or a benign thyroid nodule (not recorded which). Some clones in this sample may be carry-over from other donors' samples. The CDR3 bases are TGTGCCAGCAGCTCGCCTGGAGCAGCTAACTATGGCTACACTTTC. It specifies CASSSPGAANYGYTF.